This T cell receptor (beta chain) originates from a study of blood T cell repertoires in COVID-19. Study-wide context: The origin of the acute and convalescent COVID-19 samples was the United States, Italy and Spain. The cDNA or gDNA used as material had been derived from T cells, B-cell-depleted T cells, or PBMCs.

Germline V lookup: CDR1 MNHEY, CDR2 SVGAGI. V shed 5 bases and J 7 bases; nucleotides not matched to a gene: 8. The CDR3 totals 15 residues. As processed by the authors: For nucleated cells, counts were estimated from reference gene primer amplification. Using immunoSEQ multiplex PCR, the repertoire was profiled, and TCRdb retains in-frame clones only, with some absent. From that table come the V and J calls and clone size; the DNA was used to work out D and trimming. The table lists approximately 150,000 clones, roughly 89% of them singletons. This chain links TRBV6-5 with TRBJ2-7, with TRBD2 matching 13 bases. Sequencing was carried out using peripheral blood. This clonotype was sampled from a human donor in a cohort sampled during active COVID-19. The chain's CDR3 is CASSHPLAGGREQYF. In DNA form, the CDR3 reads TGTGCCAGCAGTCACCCACTAGCGGGAGGGAGAGAGCAGTACTTC.